Listed here are 2 T cell receptor beta chains from one sample, sequenced in a study of T cell responses to AZD1222 COVID-19 vaccine. Profiled with immunoSEQ multiplex PCR; TCRdb holds only in-frame clones, not every one. The table includes tens of thousands of clones, about three quarters detected once. Specimen: peripheral blood, collected on day 0 of AZD1222 vaccination. The source is an adult in good health.

This chain joins TRBV5-6 and TRBJ1-2; no reliable D call. V was cut by 0 bases and J by 3 bases, with 6 bases left in between. Germline loops: CDR1 SGHDT, CDR2 YYEEEE. This CDR3 is built from 13 residues. Here the CDR3 reads CASSLDKDYGYTF. The CDR3 DNA reads TGTGCCAGCAGCTTGGATAAGGACTATGGCTACACCTTC.

The chain recombines TRBV27 with TRBJ2-7, with D perhaps TRBD1 (6 bases). CDR1 MNHEY and CDR2 SMNVEV come from the germline V gene (reference sequence). Trimming took off 0 bases at V and 1 base at J, with 13 bases between the two ends. This CDR3 contains 16 residues. The CDR3 DNA is TGTGCCAGCAGTTTATCCACTTCGACAGGTTCCTACGAGCAGTACTTC. It translates to CASSLSTSTGSYEQYF.